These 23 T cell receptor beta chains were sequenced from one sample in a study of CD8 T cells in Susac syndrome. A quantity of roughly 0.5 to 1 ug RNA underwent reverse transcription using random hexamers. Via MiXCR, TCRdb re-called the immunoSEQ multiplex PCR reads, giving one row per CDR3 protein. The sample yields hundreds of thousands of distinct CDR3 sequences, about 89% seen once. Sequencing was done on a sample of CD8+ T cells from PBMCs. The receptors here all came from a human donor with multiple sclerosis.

The CDR3 sequence is CASSSPVEGKTQETQYF. CDR3 sequence (DNA): TGTGCCAGCAGTTCCCCCGTGGAGGGGAAGACCCAAGAGACCCAGTACTTC. This chain uses TRBV28 with TRBJ2-5; TRBD2 is a possible D gene (6 bases). The germline V gene has CDR1 MDHEN and CDR2 SYDVKM. The CDR3 is made up of 17 amino acids. The V end lost 4 bases, the J end lost 1 base, and 19 bases lay between the germline ends. Supplemented by reference TRBV28 and TRBJ2-5, the full variable domain reads DVKVTQSSRYLVKRTGEKVFLECVQDMDHENMFWYRQDPGLGLRLIYFSYDVKMKEKGDIPEGYSVSREKKERFSLILESASTNQTSMYLCASSSPVEGKTQETQYFGPGTRLLVL.

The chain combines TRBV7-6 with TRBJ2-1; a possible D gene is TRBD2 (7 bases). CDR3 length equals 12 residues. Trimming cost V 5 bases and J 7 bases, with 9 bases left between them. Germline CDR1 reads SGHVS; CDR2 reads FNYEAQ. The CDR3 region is CASSGGANEQFF. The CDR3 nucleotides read TGTGCCAGCAGCGGGGGGGCTAATGAGCAGTTCTTC.

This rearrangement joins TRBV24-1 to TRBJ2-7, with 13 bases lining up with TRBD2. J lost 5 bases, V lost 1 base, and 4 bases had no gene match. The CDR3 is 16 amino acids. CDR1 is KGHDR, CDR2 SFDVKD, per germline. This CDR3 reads CATSDFRTSGSHEQYF. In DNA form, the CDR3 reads TGTGCCACCAGTGATTTCAGGACTAGCGGGAGCCACGAGCAGTACTTC.

CDR3 bases: TGTGCCAGCAGTCTCCAACTGACTAGCGGGAGGGGGAACCCGTTCTTC. Translation: CASSLQLTSGRGNPFF. This chain uses TRBV27 with TRBJ2-1, with TRBD2 identical over 14 bases. Trimming at V came to 5 bases and at J to 15 bases, leaving 15 bases not matched to a gene. The CDR3 is made up of 16 amino acids. The germline CDR1 and CDR2 sequences are MNHEY and SMNVEV (reference sequence).

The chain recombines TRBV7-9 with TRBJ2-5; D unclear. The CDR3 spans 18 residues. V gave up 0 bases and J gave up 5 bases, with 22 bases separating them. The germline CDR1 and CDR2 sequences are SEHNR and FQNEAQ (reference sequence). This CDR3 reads CASSLAGSFSPGVETQYF. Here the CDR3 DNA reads TGTGCCAGCAGCTTAGCGGGTAGCTTTTCCCCCGGAGTGGAGACCCAGTACTTC.

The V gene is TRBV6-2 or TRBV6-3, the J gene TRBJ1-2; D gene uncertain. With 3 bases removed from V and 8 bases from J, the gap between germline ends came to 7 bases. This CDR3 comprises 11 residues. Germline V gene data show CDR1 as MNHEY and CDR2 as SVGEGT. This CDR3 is CASSYSEGYTF. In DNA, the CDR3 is TGTGCCAGCAGTTATTCAGAGGGCTACACCTTC.

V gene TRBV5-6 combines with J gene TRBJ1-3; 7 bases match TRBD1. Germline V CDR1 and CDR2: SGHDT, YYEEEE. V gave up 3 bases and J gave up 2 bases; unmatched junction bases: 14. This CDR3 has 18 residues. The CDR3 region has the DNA TGTGCCAGCAGCTGGACTATCACCGGGACAGACGCTGGAAACACCATATATTTT. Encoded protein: CASSWTITGTDAGNTIYF. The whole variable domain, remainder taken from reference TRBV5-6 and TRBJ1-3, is DAGVTQSPTHLIKTRGQQVTLRCSPKSGHDTVSWYQQALGQGPQFIFQYYEEEERQRGNFPDRFSGHQFPNYSSELNVNALLLGDSALYLCASSWTITGTDAGNTIYFGEGSWLTVV.

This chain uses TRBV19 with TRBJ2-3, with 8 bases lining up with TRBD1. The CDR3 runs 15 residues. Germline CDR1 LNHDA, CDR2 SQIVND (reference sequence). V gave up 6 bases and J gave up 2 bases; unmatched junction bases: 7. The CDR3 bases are TGTGCCAGTAGCACGGACAGGGCGGCCACAGATACGCAGTATTTT. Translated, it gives CASSTDRAATDTQYF.

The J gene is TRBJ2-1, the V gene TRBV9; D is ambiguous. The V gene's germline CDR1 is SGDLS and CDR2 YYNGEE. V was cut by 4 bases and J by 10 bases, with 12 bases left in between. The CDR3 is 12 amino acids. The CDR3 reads CASSTTTAEQFF. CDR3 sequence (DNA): TGTGCCAGCAGCACTACGACTGCGGAGCAGTTCTTC. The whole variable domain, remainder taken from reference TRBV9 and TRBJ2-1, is DSGVTQTPKHLITATGQRVTLRCSPRSGDLSVYWYQQSLDQGLQFLIQYYNGEERAKGNILERFSAQQFPDLHSELNLSSLELGDSALYFCASSTTTAEQFFGPGTRLTVL.

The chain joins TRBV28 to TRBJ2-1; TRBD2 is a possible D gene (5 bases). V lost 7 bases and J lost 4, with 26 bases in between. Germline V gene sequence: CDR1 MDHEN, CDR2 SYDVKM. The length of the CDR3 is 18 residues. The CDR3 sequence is CASTPRPGKSFWYNEQFF. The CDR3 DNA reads TGTGCCAGCACCCCTAGGCCGGGGAAGTCATTCTGGTACAATGAGCAGTTCTTC.

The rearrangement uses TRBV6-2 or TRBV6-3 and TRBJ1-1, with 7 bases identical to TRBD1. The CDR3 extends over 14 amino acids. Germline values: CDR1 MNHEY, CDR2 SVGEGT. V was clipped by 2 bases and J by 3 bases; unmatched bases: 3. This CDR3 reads CASSYRQGDTEAFF. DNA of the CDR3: TGTGCCAGCAGTTACCGACAGGGTGACACTGAAGCTTTCTTT.

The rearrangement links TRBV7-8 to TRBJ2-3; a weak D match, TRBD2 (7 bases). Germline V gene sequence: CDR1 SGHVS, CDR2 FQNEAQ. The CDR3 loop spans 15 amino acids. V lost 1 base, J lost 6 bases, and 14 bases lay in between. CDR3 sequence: CASSLEGGLSDTQYF. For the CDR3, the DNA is TGTGCCAGCAGCTTAGAGGGGGGGCTCTCGGATACGCAGTATTTT. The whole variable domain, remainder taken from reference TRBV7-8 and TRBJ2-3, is GAGVSQSPRYKVAKRGQDVALRCDPISGHVSLFWYQQALGQGPEFLTYFQNEAQLDKSGLPSDRFFAERPEGSVSTLKIQRTQQEDSAVYLCASSLEGGLSDTQYFGPGTRLTVL.

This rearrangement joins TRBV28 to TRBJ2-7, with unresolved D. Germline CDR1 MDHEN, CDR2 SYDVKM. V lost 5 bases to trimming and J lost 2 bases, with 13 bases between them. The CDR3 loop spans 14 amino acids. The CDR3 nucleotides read TGTGCCAGCAGTCCTTCCCTGGGCCCCTACGAGCAGTACTTC. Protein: CASSPSLGPYEQYF.

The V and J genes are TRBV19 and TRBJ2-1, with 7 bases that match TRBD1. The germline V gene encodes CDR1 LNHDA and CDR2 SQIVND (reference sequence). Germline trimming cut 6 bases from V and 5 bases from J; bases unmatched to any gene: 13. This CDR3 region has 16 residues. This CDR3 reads CASRDWDSRINNEQFF. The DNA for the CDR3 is TGTGCCAGTAGAGACTGGGACAGCCGTATCAACAATGAGCAGTTCTTC.

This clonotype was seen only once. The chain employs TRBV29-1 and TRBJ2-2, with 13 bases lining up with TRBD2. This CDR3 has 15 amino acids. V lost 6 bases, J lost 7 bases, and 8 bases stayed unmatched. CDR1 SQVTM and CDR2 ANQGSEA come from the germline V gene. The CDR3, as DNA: TGCAGCGTCGCCGGACTAGCGGGAGAAGTCGGGGAGCTGTTTTTT. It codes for CSVAGLAGEVGELFF.

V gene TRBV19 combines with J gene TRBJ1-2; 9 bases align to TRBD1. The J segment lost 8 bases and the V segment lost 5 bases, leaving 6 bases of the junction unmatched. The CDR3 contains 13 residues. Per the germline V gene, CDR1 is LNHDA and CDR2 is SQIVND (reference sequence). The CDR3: CASSHRTGAGYTF. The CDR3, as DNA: TGTGCCAGTAGTCATAGGACAGGGGCCGGCTACACCTTC.

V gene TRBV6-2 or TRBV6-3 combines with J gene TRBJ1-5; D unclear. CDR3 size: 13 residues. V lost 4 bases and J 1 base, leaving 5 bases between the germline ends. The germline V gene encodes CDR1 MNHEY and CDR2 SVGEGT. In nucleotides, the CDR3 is TGTGCCAGCAGTTCCATGAGCAATCAGCCCCAGCATTTT. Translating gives CASSSMSNQPQHF.

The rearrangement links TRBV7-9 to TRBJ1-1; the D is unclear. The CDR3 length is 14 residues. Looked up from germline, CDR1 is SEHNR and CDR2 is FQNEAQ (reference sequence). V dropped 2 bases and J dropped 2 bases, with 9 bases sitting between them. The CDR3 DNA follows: TGTGCCAGCAGCTTATCTGAGGGTAACACTGAAGCTTTCTTT. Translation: CASSLSEGNTEAFF.

DNA of the CDR3: TGTGCCAGCAGTTGGGGACAGGTTAATTCACCCCTCCACTTT. It translates to CASSWGQVNSPLHF. This chain uses TRBV28 with TRBJ1-6; 8 bases fit TRBD1. Germline V gene lookup returns CDR1 MDHEN and CDR2 SYDVKM. There are 14 residues in the CDR3. Trimming at V came to 4 bases and at J to 6 bases, leaving 2 bases not matched to a gene.

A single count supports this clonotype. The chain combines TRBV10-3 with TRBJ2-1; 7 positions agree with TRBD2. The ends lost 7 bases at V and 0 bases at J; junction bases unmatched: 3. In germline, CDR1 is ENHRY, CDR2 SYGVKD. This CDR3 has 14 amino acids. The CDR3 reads CAITREGSYNEQFF. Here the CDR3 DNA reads TGTGCCATCACAAGGGAGGGCTCCTACAATGAGCAGTTCTTC.

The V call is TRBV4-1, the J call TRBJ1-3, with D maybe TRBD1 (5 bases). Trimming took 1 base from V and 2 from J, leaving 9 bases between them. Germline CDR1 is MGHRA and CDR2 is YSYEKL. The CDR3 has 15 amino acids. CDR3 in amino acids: CASSQVRGAGNTIYF. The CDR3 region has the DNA TGCGCCAGCAGCCAAGTGCGAGGGGCTGGAAACACCATATATTTT.

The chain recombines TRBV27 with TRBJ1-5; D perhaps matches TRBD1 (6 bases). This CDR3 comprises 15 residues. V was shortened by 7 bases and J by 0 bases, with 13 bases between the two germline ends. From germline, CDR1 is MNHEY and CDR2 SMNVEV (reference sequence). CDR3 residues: CASKLQGYSNQPQHF. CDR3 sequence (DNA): TGTGCCAGCAAACTACAGGGTTATAGCAATCAGCCCCAGCATTTT.

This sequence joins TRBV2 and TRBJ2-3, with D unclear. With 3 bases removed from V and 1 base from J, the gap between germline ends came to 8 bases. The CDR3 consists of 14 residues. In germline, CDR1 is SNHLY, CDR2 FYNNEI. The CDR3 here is CASSDGDGTDTQYF. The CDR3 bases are TGTGCCAGCAGTGACGGAGACGGCACAGATACGCAGTATTTT.